The 8 T cell receptor beta chains below were found in one sample sequenced in a study of OX40 agonist ivuxolimab in advanced cancers. Clones were read by immunoSEQ multiplex PCR, and TCRdb kept only the in-frame ones, dropping some. The sample shows 7,000 to 7,500 clones, around 86% of them seen only once. Sequencing was performed on CD4+ or CD8+ T cells sorted from blood, taken in a trial of the OX40 agonist ivuxolimab. These receptors came from an adult with an advanced solid tumor such as melanoma, head and neck, liver or kidney cancer.

The chain carries TRBV2 and TRBJ2-1; 10 nucleotides match TRBD2. V was clipped by 7 bases and J by 8 bases; unmatched bases: 11. In germline, CDR1 is SNHLY, CDR2 FYNNEI. The CDR3 is made up of 15 amino acids. This chain's CDR3 is CASNSASGGFDEQFF. CDR3 nucleotides: TGTGCCAGCAATTCCGCTAGCGGGGGTTTTGATGAGCAGTTCTTC.

This clone showed up just once. The chain links TRBV10-3 to TRBJ1-1; TRBD1 might be the D (6 bases). V was clipped by 7 bases and J by 7 bases, with 16 bases between them. Germline assignment: CDR1 ENHRY and CDR2 SYGVKD. The CDR3 is 13 residues long. The CDR3 sequence: CAIKGGGFGEAFF. The CDR3 bases are TGTGCCATCAAGGGGGGGGGCTTCGGTGAAGCTTTCTTT.

The rearrangement joins TRBV19 to TRBJ2-7; 7 nucleotides align to TRBD1. Trimming cost V 5 bases and J 3 bases; bases outside gene matches: 7. The CDR3 totals 14 residues. Per germline, CDR1 LNHDA and CDR2 SQIVND (reference sequence). The CDR3 spells CASSPRQGYYEQYF. The CDR3, as DNA: TGTGCCAGTAGTCCTCGACAGGGTTACTACGAGCAGTACTTC.

V gene TRBV4-2 combines with J gene TRBJ2-7; the D gene is possibly TRBD2 (6 bases). V was cut by 0 bases and J by 5 bases, with 11 bases left in between. Looked up from germline, CDR1 is LGHNA and CDR2 is YNFKEQ. This CDR3 region has 14 residues. Here the CDR3 reads CASSQDSSVDEQYF. The CDR3 nucleotides read TGTGCCAGCAGCCAAGATTCTAGCGTAGACGAGCAGTACTTC.

The chain's CDR3 is CASSLAPGGEQYF. The CDR3 nucleotides read TGTGCCAGCAGCTTGGCCCCCGGGGGCGAGCAGTACTTC. J is TRBJ2-7 and V is TRBV5-5, with a possible D match to TRBD2 (6 bases). Germline CDR1 reads SGHKS; CDR2 reads YYEKEE (reference sequence). This CDR3 is built from 13 residues. V was shortened by 0 bases and J by 6 bases, with 10 bases between the two germline ends.

V is TRBV6-4 and J is TRBJ2-3, with D perhaps matching TRBD1 or TRBD2 (5 bases each). CDR1 is MRHNA and CDR2 is SNTAGT in the germline V gene. The V end lost 3 bases, the J end lost 8 bases, and 12 bases lay between the germline ends. This CDR3 has 13 amino acids. The CDR3: CASSERDGGTQYF. The CDR3 bases are TGTGCCAGCAGTGAGAGGGATGGGGGTACGCAGTATTTT.

This clone has only one observation. The chain joins TRBV4-1 to TRBJ2-7; a possible D gene is TRBD2 (7 bases). The germline V gene encodes CDR1 MGHRA and CDR2 YSYEKL. With 0 bases removed from V and 4 bases from J, the gap between germline ends came to 19 bases. This CDR3 region has 17 residues. CDR3 nucleotide sequence: TGCGCCAGCAGCCAAGATGAGACCATCCGGGGGGCTTACGAGCAGTACTTC. It encodes CASSQDETIRGAYEQYF.

This chain links TRBV5-6 with TRBJ2-7; 8 bases are a match to TRBD2. The germline gives CDR1 SGHDT, CDR2 YYEEEE. The CDR3 consists of 13 residues. V gave up 4 bases and J gave up 7 bases; unmatched junction bases: 7. The CDR3 region is CASSQGLAGEQYF. The CDR3 DNA follows: TGTGCCAGCAGCCAAGGACTAGCTGGAGAGCAGTACTTC.